The 9 T cell receptor beta chains listed next were all sequenced from one sample in a study of blood T cell repertoires in COVID-19 (dated by TCRdb to 2020 to 2022). The library was produced with the immunoSEQ multiplex PCR assay. Not all clones reach the TCRdb copy of this immuneACCESS table, which keeps in-frame sequences only. Checked studies attribute under half of the gap to unresolved V genes and leave the rest unexplained. This sample is represented by about 36,000 clones; around four fifths of them were singletons. Around 5% of the sample goes to the ten largest clones. The source material was peripheral blood. These receptors all come from a man aged 50-60 years with active COVID-19.

V and J are TRBV4-1 and TRBJ1-6, with 9 bases aligning to TRBD1. Germline lookup yields CDR1 MGHRA and CDR2 YSYEKL. The CDR3 length is 18 residues. V lost 3 bases, J lost 14 bases, and 20 bases stayed unmatched. The CDR3 coding sequence is TGCGCCAGCAGCCAGCTTCCCGGGGGGACAGGGCCGCTGTCGGCCCTCCACTTT. Its protein product is CASSQLPGGTGPLSALHF.

The J gene is TRBJ2-4, the V gene TRBV29-1, with 10 bases aligning to TRBD2. V dropped 4 bases and J dropped 8; count of bases not matched to a gene: 11. The CDR3 loop spans 15 amino acids. Germline V lookup: CDR1 SQVTM, CDR2 ANQGSEA. The CDR3 loop is CSVVAGGHQKDIQYF. The CDR3 DNA is TGCAGCGTTGTAGCGGGGGGCCACCAAAAGGACATTCAGTACTTC.

The gene calls are TRBV19 and TRBJ1-1; 10 bases align to TRBD1. The V gene's germline CDR1 is LNHDA and CDR2 SQIVND (reference sequence). Losses at the gene ends were 4 bases for V and 4 bases for J; bases not matched to a gene: 12. There are 17 residues in the CDR3. The CDR3 region has the DNA TGTGCCAGTAGTAACCCGGGACAGGGGATTGTGGGCACTGAAGCTTTCTTT. Translation gives CASSNPGQGIVGTEAFF.

Here the CDR3 reads CASKVTGDSGNTIYF. The CDR3 nucleotides are TGTGCCAGCAAGGTCACAGGGGACTCTGGAAACACCATATATTTT. V gene TRBV6-5 combines with J gene TRBJ1-3; 7 bases align to TRBD1. CDR3 length equals 15 residues. The germline gives CDR1 MNHEY, CDR2 SVGAGI. The V segment lost 7 bases and the J segment 0 bases; nucleotides outside the gene matches: 6.

This clone was detected only once. The chain joins TRBV10-3 to TRBJ1-4; 10 bases fit TRBD1. The CDR3 runs to 15 residues. J gave up 5 bases and V 11 bases, and 11 bases lay outside the gene matches. Per germline, CDR1 ENHRY and CDR2 SYGVKD. CDR3 nucleotides: TGTGCCTCCAGCGGGACAGGGGCGAGAAATGAAAAACTGTTTTTT. Encoded protein: CASSGTGARNEKLFF.

The chain is built from TRBV7-2 and TRBJ1-2, with 10 bases matching TRBD1. This CDR3 region has 15 residues. Germline loops: CDR1 SGHTA, CDR2 FQGNSA. Trimming at V came to 7 bases and at J to 8 bases, leaving 13 bases not matched to a gene. CDR3 in amino acids: CASTRGGQGSRGYTF. The DNA of the CDR3 is TGTGCCAGCACCCGGGGGGGACAGGGGAGCAGGGGCTACACCTTC.

The J gene is TRBJ2-5, the V gene TRBV9; D unresolved. CDR1 and CDR2 from the germline V gene are SGDLS and YYNGEE. The CDR3 is 14 amino acids. Trimming pared 3 bases from V and 1 base from J, leaving 10 bases between. The CDR3 sequence is CASSAGPRQETQYF. The CDR3 nucleotides read TGTGCCAGCAGCGCCGGTCCGCGCCAAGAGACCCAGTACTTC.

The rearrangement links TRBV28 to TRBJ1-5; 7 bases map to TRBD1. J lost 6 bases, V lost 7 bases, and 12 bases had no gene match. Germline V gene sequence: CDR1 MDHEN, CDR2 SYDVKM. The CDR3 loop spans 15 amino acids. CDR3 protein: CASTDDRAWGQPQHF. CDR3 sequence (DNA): TGTGCCAGCACCGATGACAGGGCGTGGGGTCAGCCCCAGCATTTT.

The CDR3 here is CASSPPGSGDVDTQYF. For the CDR3, the DNA is TGCGCCAGCAGCCCCCCCGGGTCAGGGGATGTAGATACGCAGTATTTT. The rearrangement uses TRBV5-1 and TRBJ2-3; tentative D call: TRBD1 (6 bases). The germline V gene encodes CDR1 SGHRS and CDR2 YFSETQ. V lost 4 bases, J lost 5 bases, and 20 bases lay in between. The CDR3 loop spans 16 amino acids.